These 21 T cell receptor beta chains originate from one sample sequenced in a study of blood T cell repertoires in COVID-19. Libraries were prepared by immunoSEQ multiplex PCR; TCRdb keeps only in-frame clonotypes and omits some of them. The repertoire consists of roughly 37,000 clones, with over 65% occurring once and the leading ten covering 2%. What was sequenced was peripheral blood. Source of these receptors: a man in his 60s with active COVID-19.

The chain carries TRBV7-9 and TRBJ2-7, with 8 bases matching TRBD1. CDR3 length: 15 residues. Germline-derived CDR1 and CDR2 are SEHNR and FQNEAQ (reference sequence). V was clipped by 5 bases and J by 2 bases; unmatched bases: 8. CDR3 in amino acids: CASSIPRQGTYEQYF. The CDR3 DNA is TGTGCCAGCAGCATACCTCGACAGGGGACCTACGAGCAGTACTTC.

The genes are TRBV9 and TRBJ2-6; 8 bases fit TRBD1. The CDR3 has 18 amino acids. Germline V lookup: CDR1 SGDLS, CDR2 YYNGEE. The V gene end was trimmed by 0 bases and the J gene end by 0 bases; junction bases not matched to a gene: 5. The DNA for the CDR3 is TGTGCCAGCAGCGTAGATCGCCAGGGGGCCTCTGGGGCCAACGTCCTGACTTTC. It codes for CASSVDRQGASGANVLTF.

The J gene is TRBJ2-7, the V gene TRBV5-8, with 9 bases fitting TRBD2. Germline V gene data show CDR1 as SGHTS and CDR2 as YDEGEE. This CDR3 region has 16 residues. J was trimmed by 3 bases and V by 3 bases; bases with no gene match: 10. The CDR3 loop reads CASSSRGSGSGYEQYF. The CDR3 DNA is TGTGCCAGCAGCTCGAGGGGTAGCGGGAGTGGCTACGAGCAGTACTTC.

This clone has just one count. This chain links TRBV6-6 with TRBJ2-7, with 7 bases fitting TRBD2. CDR1 is MNHNY and CDR2 is SVGAGI in the germline V gene (reference sequence). The CDR3 contains 15 residues. With 0 bases clipped from V and 3 bases from J, the junction kept 5 bases outside the gene matches. For the CDR3, the DNA is TGTGCCAGCAGTTACTCCGGTCTAGCGGACTACGAGCAGTACTTC. This encodes CASSYSGLADYEQYF.

This sequence joins TRBV9 and TRBJ1-4; 7 bases fit TRBD1. This CDR3 comprises 17 residues. The germline V gene encodes CDR1 SGDLS and CDR2 YYNGEE. The ends lost 0 bases at V and 0 bases at J; junction bases unmatched: 5. CDR3 sequence reads: CASSVVSGQPTNEKLFF. The DNA of the CDR3 is TGTGCCAGCAGCGTAGTATCGGGACAGCCAACTAATGAAAAACTGTTTTTT. Full variable domain (missing parts from reference TRBV9 and TRBJ1-4): DSGVTQTPKHLITATGQRVTLRCSPRSGDLSVYWYQQSLDQGLQFLIQYYNGEERAKGNILERFSAQQFPDLHSELNLSSLELGDSALYFCASSVVSGQPTNEKLFFGSGTQLSVL.

This clone turned up a few times. V gene TRBV28 combines with J gene TRBJ2-1; D gene uncertain. Trimming removed 6 bases at V and 3 bases at J, with 3 bases between. The CDR3 contains 11 residues. Germline lookup yields CDR1 MDHEN and CDR2 SYDVKM. CDR3 amino acids: CASRLYNEQFF. Here the CDR3 DNA reads TGTGCCAGCAGACTCTACAATGAGCAGTTCTTC.

The chain employs TRBV2 and TRBJ2-5, with TRBD2 matching over 16 bases. This CDR3 has 13 residues. V lost 6 bases and J lost 14; bases outside the gene matches: 6. Germline CDR1 and CDR2: SNHLY and FYNNEI. The CDR3 loop reads CASRPGLAGGSYF. In DNA form, the CDR3 reads TGTGCCAGCAGGCCGGGACTAGCGGGAGGGTCTTACTTC.

The V and J genes are TRBV28 and TRBJ2-7, with D perhaps matching TRBD1 (6 bases). CDR3 length equals 14 residues. Germline lookup yields CDR1 MDHEN and CDR2 SYDVKM. V lost 5 bases and J 5 bases, leaving 16 bases between the germline ends. The CDR3 DNA reads TGTGCCAGCAGTCCCCAAGGGGACACCCACGAGCAGTACTTC. It yields the protein CASSPQGDTHEQYF.

The CDR3 nucleotides are TGTGCCAGCAGTCCGGGAGGCGGGGGGGGAGGAGAGACCCAGTACTTC. As protein: CASSPGGGGGGETQYF. The rearrangement uses TRBV28 and TRBJ2-5; 9 nucleotides align to TRBD2. CDR1 is MDHEN, CDR2 SYDVKM, per germline. This CDR3 comprises 16 residues. V trimming: 5 bases; J trimming: 4 bases; junction bases outside the gene matches: 11.

This chain links TRBV19 with TRBJ1-4, with D tentatively TRBD1 (5 bases). Trimming shortened V by 6 bases and J by 1 base, and 9 bases separated the two germline ends. Per the germline V gene, CDR1 is LNHDA and CDR2 is SQIVND (reference sequence). CDR3 length equals 14 residues. This CDR3 is CASRNRLTNEKLFF. The CDR3 coding sequence is TGTGCCAGTAGGAACAGGTTAACTAATGAAAAACTGTTTTTT. The full variable domain, rest sourced from reference TRBV19 and TRBJ1-4, is DGGITQSPKYLFRKEGQNVTLSCEQNLNHDAMYWYRQDPGQGLRLIYYSQIVNDFQKGDIAEGYSVSREKKESFPLTVTSAQKNPTAFYLCASRNRLTNEKLFFGSGTQLSVL.

The gene calls are TRBV6-5 and TRBJ2-1; possible D gene TRBD2, 5 bases. The V end lost 8 bases, the J end lost 7 bases, and 18 bases lay between the germline ends. This CDR3 region has 14 residues. Germline loops: CDR1 MNHEY, CDR2 SVGAGI. The DNA for the CDR3 is TGTGCCAGCGCCAGTGTGGGAGTGGGAAATGAGCAGTTCTTC. Encoded protein: CASASVGVGNEQFF.

This clone appeared a single time. V is TRBV12-3 or TRBV12-4 and J is TRBJ2-1; D call uncertain. Deletions cut 6 bases from V and 6 bases from J, with 9 bases between. This CDR3 spans 12 amino acids. This chain's CDR3 is CASSQISNEQFF. The CDR3 region has the DNA TGTGCCAGCAGCCAGATAAGCAATGAGCAGTTCTTC.

This clone was seen only a few times. The gene calls are TRBV7-9 and TRBJ2-7; D gene ambiguous. V was shortened by 1 base and J by 3 bases, with 7 bases between the two germline ends. In germline, CDR1 is SEHNR, CDR2 FQNEAQ (reference sequence). The CDR3 has 13 amino acids. The DNA for the CDR3 is TGTGCCAGCAGCTTAGGGCAGATCTACGAGCAGTACTTC. It encodes CASSLGQIYEQYF.

The chain combines TRBV3-1 (or the pseudogene TRBV3-2) with TRBJ2-7, with a possible D match to TRBD2 (5 bases). V dropped 4 bases and J dropped 5 bases, with 15 bases sitting between them. Germline-derived CDR1 and CDR2 are LGHDT and YNNKEL (reference sequence). The length of the CDR3 is 14 residues. The CDR3, as DNA: TGTGCCAGCAGCCCTCCTTATAGCGCGAACGAGCAGTACTTC. Translating it yields CASSPPYSANEQYF.

This clone came up a few times. The rearrangement links TRBV18 to TRBJ2-7; TRBD2 agrees at 7 bases. The CDR3 is 15 amino acids. The germline V gene encodes CDR1 KGHSH and CDR2 LQKENI. V lost 0 bases to trimming and J lost 4 bases; unmatched junction nucleotides: 6. The CDR3 is CASSPPGGRGYEQYF. The DNA of the CDR3 is TGTGCCAGCTCACCACCGGGGGGGAGAGGGTACGAGCAGTACTTC.

The V gene is TRBV19, the J gene TRBJ2-5; 9 positions match TRBD2. Germline CDR1 LNHDA, CDR2 SQIVND (reference sequence). The junction had 6 bases not matched to a gene; V was cut back by 4 bases and J by 3 bases. This CDR3 has 15 amino acids. CDR3 sequence reads: CASSRSSGAKETQYF. The CDR3 DNA reads as TGTGCCAGTAGTAGGTCTAGCGGGGCCAAAGAGACCCAGTACTTC.

The chain links TRBV5-1 to TRBJ2-3; possibly TRBD2 for D (6 bases). CDR1 and CDR2 (germline): SGHRS, YFSETQ. CDR3 size: 15 residues. V lost 4 bases, J lost 2 bases, and 14 bases lay in between. The CDR3 sequence: CASSPGGAITDTQYF. CDR3 coding DNA: TGCGCCAGCAGCCCGGGCGGGGCCATCACAGATACGCAGTATTTT.

The genes are TRBV30 and TRBJ2-3, with no clear D. V lost 4 bases, J lost 3 bases, and 11 bases lay in between. The V gene's germline CDR1 is GTSNPN and CDR2 SVGIG (reference sequence). This CDR3 has 13 amino acids. CDR3 DNA sequence: TGTGCCTGGAACCTGGGCACGACAGATACGCAGTATTTT. The encoded protein is CAWNLGTTDTQYF.

V and J are TRBV30 and TRBJ1-2; D may be TRBD1 (5 bases). Trimming pared 4 bases from V and 0 bases from J, leaving 15 bases between. CDR3 length: 15 amino acids. CDR1 and CDR2 from the germline V gene are GTSNPN and SVGIG (reference sequence). The DNA of the CDR3 is TGTGCCTGGACCCCTCCAGGGCGTACTAACTATGGCTACACCTTC. Its protein is CAWTPPGRTNYGYTF.

This clone was recorded once. CDR3 DNA sequence: TGTGCCAGCAGCTTCCAACAGGGGCCACTTGGAAACACCATATATTTT. Translating gives CASSFQQGPLGNTIYF. The V call is TRBV7-2, the J call TRBJ1-3; 7 nucleotides match TRBD1. V gave up 3 bases and J gave up 3 bases; unmatched junction bases: 8. CDR3 length: 16 residues. Germline values: CDR1 SGHTA, CDR2 FQGNSA.

This rearrangement joins TRBV4-1 to TRBJ1-5; D remains unclear. V was pared by 1 base and J by 4 bases, with 17 bases between. In germline, CDR1 is MGHRA, CDR2 YSYEKL. The CDR3 spans 17 residues. As DNA, the CDR3 is TGCGCCAGCAGCCAAGGGGCAGCCCGGAAATTTAATCAGCCCCAGCATTTT. Translation gives CASSQGAARKFNQPQHF.